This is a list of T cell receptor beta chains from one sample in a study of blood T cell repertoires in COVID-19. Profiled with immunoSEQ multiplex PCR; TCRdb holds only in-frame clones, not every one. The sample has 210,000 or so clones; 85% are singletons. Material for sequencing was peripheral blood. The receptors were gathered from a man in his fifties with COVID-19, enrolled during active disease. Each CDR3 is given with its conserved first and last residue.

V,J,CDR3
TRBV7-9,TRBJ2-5,CASSSSGEETQYF
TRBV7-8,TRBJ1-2,CASSFREGASGYTF
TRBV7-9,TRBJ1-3,CASRHRDSGNTIYF
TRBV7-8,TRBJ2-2,CASSSTSGASYTGELFF
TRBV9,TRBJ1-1,CASSVNPGATEAFF
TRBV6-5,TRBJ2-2,CASSRLLAGTGELFF
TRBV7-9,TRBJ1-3,CASSLEGYGGSASGNTIYF
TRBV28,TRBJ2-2,CASSPAGGGPGELFF
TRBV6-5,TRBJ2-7,CASKGRSGNYEQYF
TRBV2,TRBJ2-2,CASIGGGSPPTGGELFF
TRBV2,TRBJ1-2,CASRPVGGIGYTF
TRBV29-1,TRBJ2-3,CSVGSGWADTQYF
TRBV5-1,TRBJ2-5,CASSVSWTSAGETQYF
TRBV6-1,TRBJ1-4,CASSETGWEKLFF
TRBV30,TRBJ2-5,CAWSVSWDRGQETQYF
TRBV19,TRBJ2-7,CASRRDHGGYEQYF
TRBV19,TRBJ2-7,CASSILGGVQPNEQYF
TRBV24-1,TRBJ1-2,CATSPSGADYGYTF
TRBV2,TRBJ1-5,CASTAGGNSNQPQHF
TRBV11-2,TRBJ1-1,CASSLAGHPVGAFF
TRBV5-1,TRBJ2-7,CASSPRDRNYEQYF
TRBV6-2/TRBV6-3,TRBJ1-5,CASSYVGVGQPQHF
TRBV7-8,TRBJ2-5,CASSSGQLQETQYF
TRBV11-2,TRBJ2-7,CASSLGRTASYEQYF
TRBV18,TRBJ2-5,CASSPGTTQETQYF
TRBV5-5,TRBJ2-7,CASSSLGTDEQYF
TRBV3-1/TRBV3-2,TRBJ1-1,CASSQEGPQERNTEAFF
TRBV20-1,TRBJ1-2,CSAPIRYGYTF
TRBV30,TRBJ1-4,CAWTGQGDRALIF
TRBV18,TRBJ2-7,CASSPPSTSQQYF
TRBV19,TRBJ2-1,CASSIEHGLPYNEQFF
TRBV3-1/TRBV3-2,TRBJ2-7,CASSIGREGEQYF
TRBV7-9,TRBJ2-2,CASSSGLAGGLNTGELFF
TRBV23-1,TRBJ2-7,CASSQSGECYEQYF
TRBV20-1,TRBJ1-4,CSASGLGKLFF
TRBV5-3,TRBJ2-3,CARSPAGGDTQYF
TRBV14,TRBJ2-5,CASSQEARSPETQYF
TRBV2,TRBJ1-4,CASSAPFESEKLFF
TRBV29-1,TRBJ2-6,CSGLASGANVLTF
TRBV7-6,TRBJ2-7,CASSLAGPAGHEQYF
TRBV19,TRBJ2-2,CASSLRDSYTGELFF
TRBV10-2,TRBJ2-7,CASSETPYEQYF
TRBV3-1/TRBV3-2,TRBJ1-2,CASSQGLSYGYTF
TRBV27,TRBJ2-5,CASSRYRGETQYF
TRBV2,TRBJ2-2,CATTNLGGLAGGHTGELFF
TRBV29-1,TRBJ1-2,CSVRQGANYGYTF
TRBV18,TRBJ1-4,CASSPDMNEKLFF
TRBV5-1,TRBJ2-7,CASSLDRTKQYF
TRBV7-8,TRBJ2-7,CASSPFLGHSLSDEQYF
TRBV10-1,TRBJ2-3,CASSEGSGGTDTQYF
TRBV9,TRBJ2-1,CASSGSGGYNEQFF
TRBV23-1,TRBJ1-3,CAARDTDSGNTIYF
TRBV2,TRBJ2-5,CASSQYRGGETQYF
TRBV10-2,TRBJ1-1,CASMDRNTEAFF